Described below is a single T cell receptor (beta chain) sequence and its context. Its matching antigen is unknown. This sample is part of a study of cytomegalovirus exposure and HLA in healthy donors. Whole-study findings and limits: The listing of fewer than 200 TCR beta chains classed them as cytomegalovirus-associated.

A roughly 120-subject validation cohort, separate from the approximately 720-subject first cohort, supplied the donors. Assay: immunoSEQ multiplex PCR; the TCRdb copy retains only in-frame clones and omits some. This table holds 250,000 to 400,000 clones, 88% found once. The CDR3 contains 13 residues. Looked up from germline, CDR1 is SNHLY and CDR2 is FYNNEI. V shed 7 bases and J shed 1 base, with 9 bases lying between them. The rearrangement uses TRBV2 and TRBJ2-3; D is uncertain. The sequenced sample consisted of PBMCs. The TCR originated in a man under 40 in good health and CMV-seronegative. The CDR3 loop reads CASNAQGTDTQYF. As DNA, the CDR3 is TGTGCCAGCAACGCTCAGGGCACAGATACGCAGTATTTT. The whole variable domain, remainder taken from reference TRBV2 and TRBJ2-3, is EPEVTQTPSHQVTQMGQEVILRCVPISNHLYFYWYRQILGQKVEFLVSFYNNEISEKSEIFDDQFSVERPDGSNFTLKIRSTKLEDSAMYFCASNAQGTDTQYFGPGTRLTVL.